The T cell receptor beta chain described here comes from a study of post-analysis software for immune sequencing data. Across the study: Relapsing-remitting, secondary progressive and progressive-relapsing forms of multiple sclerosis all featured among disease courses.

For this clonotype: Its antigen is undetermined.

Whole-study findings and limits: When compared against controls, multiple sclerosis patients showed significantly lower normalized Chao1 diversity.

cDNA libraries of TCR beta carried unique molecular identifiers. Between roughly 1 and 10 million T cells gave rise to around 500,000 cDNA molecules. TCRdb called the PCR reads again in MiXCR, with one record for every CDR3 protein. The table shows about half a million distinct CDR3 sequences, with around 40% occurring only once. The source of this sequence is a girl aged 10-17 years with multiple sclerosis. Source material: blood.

Written as DNA, the CDR3 is TGTGCCGGAAGGGGCAATACGAGCGGTAGCTCCTACAATGAGCAGTTCTTC. This translates into CAGRGNTSGSSYNEQFF. The chain employs TRBV10-3 and TRBJ2-1; TRBD1 or TRBD2 may be the D gene (5 bases each). The CDR3 sequence is 17 residues long. V dropped 11 bases and J dropped 0 bases, with 23 bases sitting between them. CDR1 ENHRY and CDR2 SYGVKD come from the germline V gene.